The TCR beta chain described here comes from a study of Ad26.COV2.S vaccination and SARS-CoV-2 variants. General study findings and limits: Total T cell responses may have been underestimated by the TCR breadth and depth analyses. Spike-specific TCR breadth was greater in vaccine than placebo recipients.

Concerning this clone: Its antigen is currently unknown.

Using immunoSEQ multiplex PCR, the repertoire was profiled, and TCRdb retains in-frame clones only, with some absent. Of roughly 320,000 clones listed, around 83% are singletons. CDR3 length equals 16 residues. Per germline, CDR1 MNHEY and CDR2 SVGAGI. V was shortened by 0 bases and J by 4 bases, with 15 bases between the two germline ends. Documented treatment: approximately 18 received Ad26.COV2.S at low or high dose, single or two shots; about 5 received placebo; per-sample allocation not given. Collection of the samples took place on day 63 after the first injection of vaccine or placebo. The sample came from a Boston adult aged 18-55 years. Built on an Ad26 vector, the vaccine expressed Wuhan-strain SARS-CoV-2 spike.

The chain carries TRBV6-5 and TRBJ1-2, with D unresolved. The sequence was collected from a person aged 18-65 years who received the Ad26.COV2.S COVID-19 vaccine or a placebo. The sample consisted of peripheral blood, taken in a trial of Ad26.COV2.S vaccine versus placebo. CDR3 loop: CASSYSQTSRTYGYTF. In DNA form, the CDR3 reads TGTGCCAGCAGTTACTCGCAGACTTCTCGGACCTATGGCTACACCTTC.